The rows below give T cell receptor beta chains drawn from one sample of a study of radiation and T cells in renal cell carcinoma. Sequenced by immunoSEQ multiplex PCR; TCRdb stores in-frame clones only, minus some. The repertoire holds tens of thousands of clones, with around 78% as singletons. The sample here was blood, taken from a patient whose treatment included radiotherapy and nephrectomy. The receptors stem from a man aged 60 to 69 with renal cell carcinoma. Each CDR3 is given with its conserved first and last residue. A D gene is named only where the DNA matches it firmly.

j_call	d_call	v_call	cdr3_aa
TRBJ2-5	TRBD2	TRBV6-5	CASSYMTSGKETQYF
TRBJ2-1	TRBD1	TRBV11-3	CASSLGDSSYNEQFF
TRBJ1-2	NA	TRBV6-6	CASSLPGSGGYTF
TRBJ2-1	TRBD2	TRBV6-1	CASSDASGIVSVFF
TRBJ1-4	NA	TRBV2	CASSQGSTNEKLFF
TRBJ1-2	TRBD1	TRBV30	CAWSRVGGSYGYTF
TRBJ2-1	NA	TRBV7-9	CASSPSLARTNEQFF
TRBJ2-2	NA	TRBV25-1	CASSERGRGTGELFF
TRBJ2-3	NA	TRBV27	CASSKTEISDTQYF
TRBJ2-6	NA	TRBV7-2	CASSRYSGANVLTF
TRBJ1-1	TRBD1	TRBV9	CASSYRQGDTEAFF
TRBJ1-5	NA	TRBV10-3	CAISESTEGSQPQHF
TRBJ2-1	NA	TRBV9	CASSIDRSSYNEQFF
TRBJ1-1	NA	TRBV28	CATLDGPEAFF
TRBJ2-1	TRBD2	TRBV10-1	CASSYTGLAGEQFF
TRBJ1-1	NA	TRBV18	CASSPGGSEAFF
TRBJ1-1	NA	TRBV5-6	CASSPGTEAMNTEAFF
TRBJ1-1	TRBD1	TRBV27	CASSSQGARGEAFF
TRBJ1-6	NA	TRBV6-5	CASSYSRVGLNSPLHF
TRBJ1-1	TRBD1	TRBV6-4	CASSEFCGTAFFFANTEAFF
TRBJ1-1	NA	TRBV4-2	CASSQGGSEGNTEAFF
TRBJ1-3	NA	TRBV9	CASSGRQEEIFASGNTIYF
TRBJ1-2	NA	TRBV7-2	CASRPGAAYGYTF
TRBJ2-4	TRBD2	TRBV6-5	CASSYSGTSLNIQYF
TRBJ1-1	NA	TRBV7-6	CASSRTLGDTEAFF
TRBJ2-1	NA	TRBV7-3	CASSSGASSYNEQFF
TRBJ1-1	NA	TRBV10-3	CAISESRRNTEAFF
TRBJ2-6	NA	TRBV29-1	CSVDGQGKGANVLTF
TRBJ1-2	NA	TRBV11-1	CASSRDRLGGYTF
TRBJ1-1	NA	TRBV19	CASSIRESNTEAFF
TRBJ2-3	NA	TRBV6-1	CASSDPGDTQYF
TRBJ2-1	TRBD2	TRBV11-2	CASSLGTSAFYNEQFF
TRBJ2-3	NA	TRBV10-2	CASSELGGTQYF
TRBJ1-3	NA	TRBV14	CASSQDGAAGNTIYF
TRBJ1-2	NA	TRBV2	CASSETTGYGYTF
TRBJ1-1	NA	TRBV27	CASGVWGGTEAFF
TRBJ2-1	NA	TRBV6-5	CASSYPGTPFNEQFF
TRBJ2-1	NA	TRBV14	CASSPPGARNEQFF
TRBJ2-2	NA	TRBV5-1	CANSLALRESGELFF
TRBJ1-2	NA	TRBV20-1	CSARGARGYTF
TRBJ1-2	NA	TRBV4-3	CASSQDTGLSYGYTF
TRBJ2-1	TRBD2	TRBV10-3	CAISDVGSAGDYEQFF
TRBJ1-6	TRBD1	TRBV5-1	CASSSRDSNSPLHF
TRBJ2-1	TRBD2	TRBV7-2	CASRLGTSGYNEQFF
TRBJ1-1	NA	TRBV5-1	CASSPPGNTEAFF
TRBJ2-3	NA	TRBV7-2	CASSRKASNTDTQYF
TRBJ1-5	NA	TRBV19	CASSILGRTYSNQPQHF
TRBJ1-1	NA	TRBV9	CASSVTRTFTEAFF
TRBJ1-2	TRBD1	TRBV27	CASSSGQGGNYGYTF
TRBJ1-5	NA	TRBV27	CASSLDPFSNQPQHF
TRBJ1-5	NA	TRBV19	CASRTRQTYSNQPQHF
TRBJ1-5	TRBD1	TRBV19	CASREKGQGGF
TRBJ1-2	NA	TRBV15	CATSRDRDDGYTF
TRBJ2-5	TRBD1	TRBV5-6	CASSFRDRETQYF
TRBJ1-1	TRBD1	TRBV11-2	CASSHLYRGFTEAFF
TRBJ2-7	NA	TRBV11-2	CASTLTYSPYEQYF
TRBJ2-1	TRBD2	TRBV30	CAWSGASSGSTSSYNEQFF
TRBJ2-7	NA	TRBV25-1	CASSAGRGFLYEQYF
TRBJ1-1	NA	TRBV12-5	CASGPYLLQGLMNTEAFF